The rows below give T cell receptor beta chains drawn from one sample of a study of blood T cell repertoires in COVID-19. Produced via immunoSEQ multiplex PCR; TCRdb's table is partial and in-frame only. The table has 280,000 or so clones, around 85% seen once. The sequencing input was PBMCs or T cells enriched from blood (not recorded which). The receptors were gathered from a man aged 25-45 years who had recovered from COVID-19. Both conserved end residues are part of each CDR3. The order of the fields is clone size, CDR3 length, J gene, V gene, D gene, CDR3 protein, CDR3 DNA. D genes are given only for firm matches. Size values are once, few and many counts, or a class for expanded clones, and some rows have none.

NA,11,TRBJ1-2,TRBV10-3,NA,CAINPGGGYTF,TGTGCCATCAATCCCGGGGGTGGCTACACCTTC
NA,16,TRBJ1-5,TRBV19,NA,CASSIGRFYSNQPQHF,TGTGCCAGTAGTATCGGCAGGTTCTATAGCAATCAGCCCCAGCATTTT
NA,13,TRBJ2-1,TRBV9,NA,CASSVTPDSEQFF,TGTGCCAGCAGCGTGACCCCTGACAGTGAGCAGTTCTTC
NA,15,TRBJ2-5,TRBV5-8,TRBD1,CASSLGGTDQETQYF,TGTGCCAGCAGCTTGGGAGGGACAGACCAAGAGACCCAGTACTTC
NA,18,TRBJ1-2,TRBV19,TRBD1,CASSPLPIPGQGARGYTF,TGTGCCAGTAGCCCTCTTCCAATCCCGGGCCAGGGGGCGCGAGGCTACACCTTC
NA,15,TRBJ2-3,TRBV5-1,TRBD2,CASSRERGDTDTQYF,TGCGCCAGCAGCCGAGAGCGGGGTGACACAGATACGCAGTATTTT
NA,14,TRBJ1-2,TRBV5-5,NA,CASTRGGGRYGYTF,TGTGCCAGCACCCGGGGAGGGGGTCGATATGGCTACACCTTC
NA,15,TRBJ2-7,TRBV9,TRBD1,CASSEGTGRTYEQYF,TGTGCCAGCAGCGAAGGGACAGGGCGCACCTACGAGCAGTACTTC
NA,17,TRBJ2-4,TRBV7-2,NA,CASSLIVSSLRDGIQYF,TGTGCCAGCAGCTTAATTGTGTCTAGCCTTCGAGACGGCATTCAGTACTTC
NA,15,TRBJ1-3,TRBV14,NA,CASSQVRSSGNTIYF,TGTGCCAGCAGCCAAGTCCGGAGCTCTGGAAACACCATATATTTT
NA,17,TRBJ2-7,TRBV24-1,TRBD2,CATVSLVGTSFCGEQYF,TGTGCCACCGTATCGCTCGTTGGGACTAGTTTTTGTGGCGAGCAGTACTTC
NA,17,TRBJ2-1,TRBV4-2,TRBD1,CASSQAGTGGPHNEQFF,TGTGCCAGCAGCCAAGCCGGGACAGGGGGCCCCCACAATGAGCAGTTCTTC
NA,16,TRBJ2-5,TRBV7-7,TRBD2,CASSPPWTSGEETQYF,TGTGCTAGCAGCCCACCCTGGACTAGCGGGGAAGAGACCCAGTACTTC
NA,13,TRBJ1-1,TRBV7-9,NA,CASRLVGGAEAFF,TGTGCCAGCAGACTAGTAGGTGGGGCTGAAGCTTTCTTT
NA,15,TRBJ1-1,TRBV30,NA,CAWKGLKGVYTEAFF,TGTGCCTGGAAAGGACTAAAAGGAGTCTACACTGAAGCTTTCTTT
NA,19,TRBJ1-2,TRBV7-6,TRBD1,CASSLGFYGTGEDWYGYTF,TGTGCCAGCAGCTTAGGATTTTACGGGACAGGGGAAGATTGGTATGGCTACACCTTC
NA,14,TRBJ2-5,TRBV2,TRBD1,CASSSGTGQETQYF,TGTGCCAGCAGTTCCGGGACAGGGCAAGAGACCCAGTACTTC
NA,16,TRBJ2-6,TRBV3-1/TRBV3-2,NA,CASSASQGYGANVLTF,TGTGCCAGCAGCGCTTCACAGGGCTATGGGGCCAACGTCCTGACTTTC
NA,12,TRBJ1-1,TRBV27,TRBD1,CASSSGGSEAFF,TGTGCCAGCTCTTCAGGGGGGTCTGAAGCTTTCTTT
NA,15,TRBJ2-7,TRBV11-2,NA,CASSEAPATSYEQYF,TGTGCCAGCAGCGAGGCCCCGGCAACCTCCTACGAGCAGTACTTC
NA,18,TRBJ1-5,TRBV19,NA,CASTKTVSMESSNQPQHF,TGTGCCAGTACCAAGACAGTGAGTATGGAAAGTAGCAATCAGCCCCAGCATTTT
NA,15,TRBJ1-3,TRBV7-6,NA,CASSYKIGEGNTIYF,TGTGCCAGCAGCTATAAGATTGGAGAAGGAAACACCATATATTTT
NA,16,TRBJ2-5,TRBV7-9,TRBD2,CASSLALAGGQETQYF,TGTGCCAGCAGCTTAGCATTAGCGGGGGGCCAAGAGACCCAGTACTTC
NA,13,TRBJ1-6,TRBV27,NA,CASSFGGNSPLHF,TGTGCCAGCTCCTTTGGCGGTAATTCACCCCTCCACTTT
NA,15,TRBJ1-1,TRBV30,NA,CAWSFLRGKNTEAFF,TGTGCCTGGAGTTTCCTGCGGGGGAAAAACACTGAAGCTTTCTTT
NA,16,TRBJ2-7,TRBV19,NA,CASSIGTGFSRGEQYF,TGTGCCAGTAGTATTGGGACGGGGTTTTCGCGGGGCGAGCAGTACTTC
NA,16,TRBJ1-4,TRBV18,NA,CASSPGQQTGSEKLFF,TGTGCCAGCTCACCAGGACAGCAAACGGGCTCCGAAAAACTGTTTTTT
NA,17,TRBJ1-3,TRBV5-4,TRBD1,CASSLWETGGLRNTIYF,TGTGCCAGCAGCTTGTGGGAGACAGGGGGTTTAAGAAACACCATATATTTT
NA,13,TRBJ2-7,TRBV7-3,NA,CASSHVRGDEQYF,TGTGCCAGCAGCCACGTCAGGGGGGATGAGCAGTACTTC
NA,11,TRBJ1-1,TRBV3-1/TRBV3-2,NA,CASSRQNQAFF,TGTGCCAGCAGTAGACAGAATCAAGCTTTCTTT
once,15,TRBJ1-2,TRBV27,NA,CASSLSLARNYGYTF,TGTGCCAGCAGTTTATCGTTAGCAAGGAACTATGGCTACACCTTC
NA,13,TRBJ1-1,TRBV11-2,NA,CASSLDPSLWAFF,TGTGCCAGCAGCTTAGACCCCTCACTGTGGGCTTTCTTT
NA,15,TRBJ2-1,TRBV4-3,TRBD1,CASSLGQGGYNEQFF,TGCGCCAGCAGCCTGGGACAGGGGGGATACAATGAGCAGTTCTTC
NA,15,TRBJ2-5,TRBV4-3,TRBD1,CASSHGTGGRETQYF,TGCGCCAGCAGCCACGGGACAGGGGGCCGAGAGACCCAGTACTTC
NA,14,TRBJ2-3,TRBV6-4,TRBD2,CASSNSGGTDTQYF,TGTGCCAGCAGCAATAGCGGGGGGACAGATACGCAGTATTTT
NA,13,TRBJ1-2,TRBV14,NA,CASSRQEDYGYTF,TGTGCCAGCAGCAGGCAAGAGGACTATGGCTACACCTTC
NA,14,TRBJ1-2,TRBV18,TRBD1,CASSPTDRPDGYTF,TGTGCCAGCTCACCAACGGACAGGCCTGATGGCTACACCTTC
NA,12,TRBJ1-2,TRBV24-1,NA,CAISSGVWGYTF,TGTGCCATCAGCTCAGGGGTATGGGGCTACACCTTC
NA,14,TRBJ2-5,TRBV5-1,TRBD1,CASSLERQGETQYF,TGCGCCAGCAGCTTGGAGCGACAGGGTGAGACCCAGTACTTC
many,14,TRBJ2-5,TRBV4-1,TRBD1,CASSLPTGAGTQYF,TGCGCCAGCAGCCTTCCCACAGGGGCCGGGACCCAGTACTTC
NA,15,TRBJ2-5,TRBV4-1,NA,CASSQDPTAGETQYF,TGCGCCAGCAGCCAAGACCCGACAGCGGGAGAGACCCAGTACTTC
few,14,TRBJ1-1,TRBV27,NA,CASSFRVQNTEAFF,TGTGCCAGCAGTTTTCGGGTGCAGAACACTGAAGCTTTCTTT
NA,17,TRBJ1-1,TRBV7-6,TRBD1,CASSLSLGQGVNTEAFF,TGTGCCAGCAGCTTATCCCTCGGACAGGGGGTGAACACTGAAGCTTTCTTT
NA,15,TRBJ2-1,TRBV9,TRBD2,CASSASGGFPNEQFF,TGTGCCAGCAGCGCTAGCGGGGGGTTTCCCAATGAGCAGTTCTTC
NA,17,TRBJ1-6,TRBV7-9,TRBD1,CASSSGTGSSYNSPLHF,TGTGCCAGCAGCTCCGGGACAGGTAGCTCCTATAATTCACCCCTCCACTTT
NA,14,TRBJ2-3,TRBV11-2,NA,CASSFISGTDTQYF,TGTGCCAGCAGCTTTATCAGCGGCACAGATACGCAGTATTTT
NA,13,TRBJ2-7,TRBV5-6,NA,CASSRLAVYEQYF,TGTGCCAGCAGCCGTCTGGCAGTCTACGAGCAGTACTTC
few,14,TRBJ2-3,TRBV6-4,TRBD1,CASSSTGGTDTQYF,TGTGCCAGCAGTTCGACAGGGGGCACAGATACGCAGTATTTT
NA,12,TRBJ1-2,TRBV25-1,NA,CASSSGFYGYTF,TGTGCCAGCAGTTCGGGGTTCTATGGCTACACCTTC
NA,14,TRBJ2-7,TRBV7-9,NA,CASHPLSGAIEQYF,TGTGCCAGCCACCCTCTCTCAGGGGCTATCGAGCAGTACTTC
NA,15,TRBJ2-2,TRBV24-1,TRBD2,CATRAGDLNTGELFF,TGTGCCACCCGGGCGGGGGATCTGAACACCGGGGAGCTGTTTTTT
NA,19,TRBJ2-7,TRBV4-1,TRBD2,CASSPYQSFSGGASYEQYF,TGCGCCAGCAGCCCCTACCAATCCTTTAGCGGGGGGGCCTCCTACGAGCAGTACTTC
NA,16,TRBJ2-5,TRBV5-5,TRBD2,CASSPRLAGGQETQYF,TGTGCCAGCAGCCCACGACTAGCGGGGGGGCAAGAGACCCAGTACTTC
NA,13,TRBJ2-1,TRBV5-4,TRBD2,CASSGRLADEQFF,TGTGCCAGCAGCGGGAGGCTAGCGGATGAGCAGTTCTTC
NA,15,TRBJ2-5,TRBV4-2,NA,CASSQLSDRSGTQYF,TGTGCCAGCAGCCAACTTAGCGACCGCTCAGGGACCCAGTACTTC
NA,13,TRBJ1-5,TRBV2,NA,CATIQELNQPQHF,TGTGCCACTATACAGGAGCTCAATCAGCCCCAGCATTTT
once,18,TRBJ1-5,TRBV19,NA,CASSKLSVTEGSNQPQHF,TGTGCCAGTAGTAAATTATCGGTTACGGAGGGTAGCAATCAGCCCCAGCATTTT
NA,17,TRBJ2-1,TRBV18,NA,CASSPPEGSPSMNEQFF,TGTGCCAGCTCACCACCGGAGGGCTCGCCAAGTATGAATGAGCAGTTCTTC
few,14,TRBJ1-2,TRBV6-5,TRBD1,CASKPGQHYEGYTF,TGTGCCAGCAAGCCGGGACAGCATTACGAGGGCTACACCTTC